The clone carrying this T cell receptor (beta chain) was found once. The data stem from a study of control samples from healthy donors and cancer patients. Profiled with immunoSEQ multiplex PCR; TCRdb holds only in-frame clones, not every one. Among approximately 160,000 clones listed, roughly 92% were seen once. V was cut by 4 bases and J by 0 bases, with 11 bases left in between. From germline, CDR1 is GTSNPN and CDR2 SVGIG (reference sequence). This CDR3 contains 14 residues. Sequenced: blood. The origin of this receptor is a woman aged 25-40 years in good health. The chain combines TRBV30 with TRBJ2-3; D gene unclear. CDR3 sequence (DNA): TGTGCCTGGACCATCTTATTTAGCACAGATACGCAGTATTTT. Its protein is CAWTILFSTDTQYF.